Below, 16 T cell receptor beta chains from the same sample are listed, as sequenced in a study of control samples from healthy donors and cancer patients. Using immunoSEQ multiplex PCR, the repertoire was profiled, and TCRdb retains in-frame clones only, with some absent. The sample holds about 50,000 clones, roughly 90% seen once. Source material: PBMCs. The receptors shown here come from a man aged 45-65 years with head and neck cancer.

The V gene is TRBV27, the J gene TRBJ1-6; D gene ambiguous. Germline-derived CDR1 and CDR2 are MNHEY and SMNVEV (reference sequence). The CDR3 runs 15 residues. Trimming took 2 bases from V and 9 from J, leaving 14 bases between them. CDR3 in amino acids: CASSLSPFSGSPLHF. The DNA for the CDR3 is TGTGCCAGCAGTTTAAGTCCCTTTTCGGGTTCACCCCTCCACTTT.

Remarks on this clone: At one end the junction does not follow the germline gene, possibly because of a read error. The genes are TRBV7-7 and TRBJ2-1; D gene unclear. Germline CDR1 is SSHAT and CDR2 is FNYEAQ (reference sequence). The CDR3 extends over 14 amino acids. DNA for the CDR3: TGTGCTAGCAGCTTAGGAGCTAGTGGGAACGAGCAGTTCTTC. This encodes CASSLGASGNEQFF.

This CDR3 reads CAWTGQRAGELFF. The CDR3, as DNA: TGTGCCTGGACTGGACAGAGAGCAGGGGAGCTGTTTTTT. This chain joins TRBV30 and TRBJ2-2, with D perhaps TRBD1 (6 bases). The CDR3 loop spans 13 amino acids. V lost 4 bases and J lost 8, with 14 bases in between. Germline V lookup: CDR1 GTSNPN, CDR2 SVGIG (reference sequence).

This chain uses TRBV5-1 with TRBJ2-1; 9 bases are a match to TRBD1. In germline, CDR1 is SGHRS, CDR2 YFSETQ. CDR3 length equals 15 residues. J was trimmed by 13 bases and V by 5 bases; bases with no gene match: 16. The CDR3 loop reads CASRYGQGTESGQFF. CDR3 bases: TGCGCCAGCAGGTACGGACAGGGGACGGAAAGTGGTCAGTTCTTC.

This clone occurred a few times. The chain has TRBV3-1 (or the pseudogene TRBV3-2) and TRBJ2-1, with 13 bases fitting TRBD2. Unmatched junction bases numbered 5, after V lost 0 bases and J lost 0 bases. Germline CDR1 is LGHDT and CDR2 is YNNKEL (reference sequence). This CDR3 has 19 amino acids. The CDR3 loop reads CASSQDTSGRASSYNEQFF. The CDR3 DNA sequence: TGTGCCAGCAGCCAAGATACTAGCGGGAGGGCCAGCTCCTACAATGAGCAGTTCTTC.

This chain joins TRBV5-5 and TRBJ2-7; the D gene is possibly TRBD1 (5 bases). The CDR3 is 14 amino acids. The V and J ends lost 2 bases and 1 base respectively, with 10 bases between them. Germline loops: CDR1 SGHKS, CDR2 YYEKEE (reference sequence). DNA of the CDR3: TGTGCCAGCAGCTTTGCGGCAGGGTCCTACGAGCAGTACTTC. Translated, it gives CASSFAAGSYEQYF. Looking up the rest from reference TRBV5-5 and TRBJ2-7 gives the full variable domain: DAGVTQSPTHLIKTRGQQVTLRCSPISGHKSVSWYQQVLGQGPQFIFQYYEKEERGRGNFPDRFSARQFPNYSSELNVNALLLGDSALYLCASSFAAGSYEQYFGPGTRLTVT.

The CDR3, as DNA: TGTGCCAGCACCTCGCGCGGGGCAGTGGACACTGAAGCTTTCTTT. The encoded protein is CASTSRGAVDTEAFF. The chain joins TRBV28 to TRBJ1-1; D is possibly TRBD1 (5 bases). This CDR3 region has 15 residues. Trimming removed 7 bases from V and 3 bases from J, with 18 bases in between. Germline-derived CDR1 and CDR2 are MDHEN and SYDVKM.

This sequence joins TRBV5-1 and TRBJ2-7, with 10 bases matching TRBD2. CDR3 length: 17 residues. CDR1 SGHRS and CDR2 YFSETQ come from the germline V gene. V shed 2 bases, J shed 7 bases, and the junction held 15 bases outside the gene matches. The CDR3 loop is CASSFYTGTSELREQYF. In DNA, the CDR3 is TGCGCCAGCAGCTTCTACACTGGGACTAGCGAATTGAGGGAGCAGTACTTC.

As DNA, the CDR3 is TGTGCCAGCAGTGATAATAGGGGCGCAAAGACCCAGTACTTC. Translating it yields CASSDNRGAKTQYF. The gene calls are TRBV6-1 and TRBJ2-5; a weak D match, TRBD1 (5 bases). V lost 3 bases and J 6 bases, leaving 14 bases between the germline ends. The CDR3 sequence is 14 residues long. Germline V gene data show CDR1 as MNHNS and CDR2 as SASEGT.

CDR3 sequence reads: CASSVSGGSYNEQFF. The CDR3 DNA reads TGTGCCAGCAGCGTATCCGGGGGCTCCTACAATGAGCAGTTCTTC. The V and J genes are TRBV9 and TRBJ2-1; TRBD2 is a possible D gene (6 bases). Trimming took 1 base from V and 0 from J, leaving 8 bases between them. The CDR3 contains 15 residues. Germline CDR1 SGDLS, CDR2 YYNGEE.

This chain links TRBV3-1 (or the pseudogene TRBV3-2) with TRBJ1-2, with unresolved D. CDR1 and CDR2 from the germline V gene are LGHDT and YNNKEL (reference sequence). CDR3 length equals 13 residues. Trimming pared 0 bases from V and 7 bases from J, leaving 9 bases between. CDR3 amino acids: CASSQDPQRGYTF. In DNA form, the CDR3 reads TGTGCCAGCAGCCAAGACCCCCAGCGTGGCTACACCTTC.

The chain employs TRBV9 and TRBJ2-5; the match to TRBD1 covers 8 bases. Germline CDR1 SGDLS, CDR2 YYNGEE. V trimming: 0 bases; J trimming: 1 base; junction bases outside the gene matches: 2. This CDR3 spans 15 amino acids. The CDR3 DNA follows: TGTGCCAGCAGCGTAGACGGGACAGGCCAAGAGACCCAGTACTTC. It is translated as CASSVDGTGQETQYF. The variable domain in full, completed from reference TRBV9 and TRBJ2-5, reads DSGVTQTPKHLITATGQRVTLRCSPRSGDLSVYWYQQSLDQGLQFLIQYYNGEERAKGNILERFSAQQFPDLHSELNLSSLELGDSALYFCASSVDGTGQETQYFGPGTRLLVL.

The chain recombines TRBV9 with TRBJ1-6, with D hard to call. Germline V gives CDR1 SGDLS, CDR2 YYNGEE. The CDR3 spans 12 residues. Trimming removed 3 bases from V and 16 bases from J, with 14 bases in between. Here the CDR3 reads CASSGPLHRLHF. For the CDR3, the DNA is TGTGCCAGCAGCGGACCTCTTCACCGACTCCACTTT.

The chain employs TRBV4-1 and TRBJ2-2, with 10 bases identical to TRBD2. Germline assignment: CDR1 MGHRA and CDR2 YSYEKL. The ends lost 2 bases at V and 3 bases at J; junction bases unmatched: 3. CDR3 size: 16 residues. This CDR3 is CASSQSGRADTGELFF. CDR3 nucleotides: TGCGCCAGCAGCCAAAGCGGGAGGGCCGACACCGGGGAGCTGTTTTTT.

The chain links TRBV25-1 to TRBJ2-3; 8 nucleotides align to TRBD2. The germline gives CDR1 MGHDK, CDR2 SYGVNS. Losses at the gene ends were 9 bases for V and 5 bases for J; bases not matched to a gene: 10. This CDR3 contains 14 residues. CDR3 protein: CASEDRGGGDTQYF. The CDR3 bases are TGTGCCAGTGAAGACCGGGGGGGTGGAGATACGCAGTATTTT.

V and J are TRBV7-9 and TRBJ2-3; no firm D call. The CDR3 length is 17 residues. Trimming left V 6 bases short and J 1 base short, with 20 bases between. Per germline, CDR1 SEHNR and CDR2 FQNEAQ (reference sequence). CDR3 in DNA: TGTGCCAGCAGTTCGGCCAAGCTGGGTTTTGGCACAGATACGCAGTATTTT. This gives the protein CASSSAKLGFGTDTQYF.